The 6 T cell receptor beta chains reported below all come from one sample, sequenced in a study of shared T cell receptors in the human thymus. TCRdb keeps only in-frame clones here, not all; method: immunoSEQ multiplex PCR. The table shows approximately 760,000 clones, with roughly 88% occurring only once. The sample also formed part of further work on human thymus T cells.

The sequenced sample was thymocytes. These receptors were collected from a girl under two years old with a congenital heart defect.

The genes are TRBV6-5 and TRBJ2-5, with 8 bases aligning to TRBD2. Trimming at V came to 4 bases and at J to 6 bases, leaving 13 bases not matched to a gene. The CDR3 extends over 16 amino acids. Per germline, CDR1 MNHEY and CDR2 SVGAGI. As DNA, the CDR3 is TGTGCCAGCAGTTCCCCCACGGGGGGGGCCGGAAAGACCCAGTACTTC. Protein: CASSSPTGGAGKTQYF.

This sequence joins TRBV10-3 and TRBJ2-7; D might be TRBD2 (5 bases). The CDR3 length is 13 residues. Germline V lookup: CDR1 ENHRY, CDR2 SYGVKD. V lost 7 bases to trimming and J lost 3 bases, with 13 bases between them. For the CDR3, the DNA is TGTGCCATCAATTACGGGGAAGGCTACGAGCAGTACTTC. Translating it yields CAINYGEGYEQYF.

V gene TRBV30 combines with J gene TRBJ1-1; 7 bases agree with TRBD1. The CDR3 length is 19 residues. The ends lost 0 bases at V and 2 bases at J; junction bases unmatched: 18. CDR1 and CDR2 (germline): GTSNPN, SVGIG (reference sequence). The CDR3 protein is CAWSVIGGTAKDQNTEAFF. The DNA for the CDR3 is TGTGCCTGGAGTGTAATCGGTGGGACAGCTAAGGACCAAAACACTGAAGCTTTCTTT.

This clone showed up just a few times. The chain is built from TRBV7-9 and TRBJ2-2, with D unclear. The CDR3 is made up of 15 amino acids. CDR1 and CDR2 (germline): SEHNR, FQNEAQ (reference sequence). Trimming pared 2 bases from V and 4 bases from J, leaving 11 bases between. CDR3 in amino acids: CASSLNSTSTGELFF. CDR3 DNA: TGTGCCAGCAGCTTAAACTCAACGAGCACCGGGGAGCTGTTTTTT.

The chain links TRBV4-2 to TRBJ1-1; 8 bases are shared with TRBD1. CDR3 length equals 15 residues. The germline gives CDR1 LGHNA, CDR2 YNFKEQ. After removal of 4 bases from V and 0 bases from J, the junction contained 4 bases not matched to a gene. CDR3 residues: CASSPQTGVNTEAFF. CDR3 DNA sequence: TGTGCCAGCAGCCCCCAGACAGGGGTGAACACTGAAGCTTTCTTT.

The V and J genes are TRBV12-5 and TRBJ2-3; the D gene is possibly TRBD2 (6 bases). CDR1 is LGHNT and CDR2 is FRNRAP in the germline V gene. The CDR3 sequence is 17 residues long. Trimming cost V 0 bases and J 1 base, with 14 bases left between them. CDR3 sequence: CASGLVRRGGRTDTQYF. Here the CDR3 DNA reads TGTGCTAGTGGTTTGGTACGGAGGGGAGGCCGCACAGATACGCAGTATTTT. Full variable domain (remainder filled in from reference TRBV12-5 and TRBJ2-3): DARVTQTPRHKVTEMGQEVTMRCQPILGHNTVFWYRQTMMQGLELLAYFRNRAPLDDSGMPKDRFSAEMPDATLATLKIQPSEPRDSAVYFCASGLVRRGGRTDTQYFGPGTRLTVL.